The 9 T cell receptor beta chains below were found in one sample sequenced in a study of PD-L1 blockade in urothelial cancer. Documented time point: peripheral blood 6 weeks after treatment start. Assay used: immunoSEQ multiplex PCR; TCRdb lists only in-frame clones, some missing. The sample has 80,000 to 95,000 clones, approximately 87% seen once. This specimen was PBMCs, taken around atezolizumab (anti-PD-L1) treatment. Every receptor here comes from a man between 70 and 80 years old with urothelial cancer.

The chain recombines TRBV18 with TRBJ2-3; TRBD1 matches at 8 bases. The germline gives CDR1 KGHSH, CDR2 LQKENI. This CDR3 comprises 13 residues. The V segment lost 4 bases and the J segment 3 bases; nucleotides outside the gene matches: 0. CDR3 protein: CASSRDRTDTQYF. CDR3 coding DNA: TGTGCCAGCTCACGGGACAGGACAGATACGCAGTATTTT.

This sequence joins TRBV18 and TRBJ1-1, with TRBD1 as a possible D gene (5 bases). V was shortened by 3 bases and J by 4 bases, with 9 bases between the two germline ends. Germline values: CDR1 KGHSH, CDR2 LQKENI. The CDR3 covers 13 residues. This CDR3 reads CASSPDQGTEAFF. In DNA form, the CDR3 reads TGTGCCAGCTCACCTGACCAGGGCACTGAAGCTTTCTTT.

The chain carries TRBV7-8 and TRBJ1-1; D is possibly TRBD1 (5 bases). Germline lookup yields CDR1 SGHVS and CDR2 FQNEAQ. With 1 base removed from V and 5 bases from J, the gap between germline ends came to 20 bases. The CDR3 loop spans 17 amino acids. CDR3 amino acids: CASSLVSREYEGTEAFF. For the CDR3, the DNA is TGTGCCAGCAGCTTAGTATCCAGGGAATACGAAGGGACTGAAGCTTTCTTT.

The J gene is TRBJ1-1, the V gene TRBV7-2; D gene ambiguous. CDR1 and CDR2 from the germline V gene are SGHTA and FQGNSA. The CDR3 consists of 12 residues. Trimming removed 5 bases from V and 0 bases from J, with 4 bases in between. In nucleotides, the CDR3 is TGTGCCAGCAGCCGGGTGAACACTGAAGCTTTCTTT. It is translated as CASSRVNTEAFF.

There are a few counts of this clone. The rearrangement uses TRBV7-8 and TRBJ1-1, with a tentative D call TRBD1 (5 bases). V was pared by 5 bases and J by 1 base, with 11 bases between. The CDR3 covers 14 residues. Germline V gene data show CDR1 as SGHVS and CDR2 as FQNEAQ. The CDR3 bases are TGTGCCAGCAGCAGGGGCTTTGGGAACACTGAAGCTTTCTTT. Translated: CASSRGFGNTEAFF.

This sequence joins TRBV23-1 and TRBJ2-7; 8 bases are shared with TRBD2. TRBV23-1 counts as an open reading frame of uncertain function. V was pared by 1 base and J by 2 bases, with 4 bases of the junction left unmatched. This CDR3 comprises 15 residues. CDR3 in amino acids: CASSQFSGVTYEQYF. In DNA form, the CDR3 reads TGCGCCAGCAGTCAATTTAGCGGGGTTACCTACGAGCAGTACTTC.

V usage is TRBV5-1 and J usage is TRBJ1-1; possibly TRBD1 for D (5 bases). CDR1 and CDR2 (germline): SGHRS, YFSETQ. This CDR3 comprises 15 residues. Trimming left V 0 bases short and J 7 bases short, with 16 bases between. CDR3 region: CASSLDLGGVSEAFF. CDR3 sequence (DNA): TGCGCCAGCAGCTTGGATTTGGGGGGGGTGAGTGAAGCTTTCTTT.

The J gene is TRBJ1-1, the V gene TRBV7-3, with a tentative D call TRBD1 (6 bases). The CDR3 contains 13 residues. The germline V gene has CDR1 SGHTA and CDR2 FQGTGA. Trimming took 6 bases from V and 4 from J, leaving 12 bases between them. The DNA of the CDR3 is TGTGCCAGCAGTCCCAGGGGCTTCACTGAAGCTTTCTTT. Its protein is CASSPRGFTEAFF.

The V gene is TRBV7-2, the J gene TRBJ2-1, with TRBD2 as a possible D gene (6 bases). Deletions cut 5 bases from V and 4 bases from J, with 9 bases between. CDR3 length: 13 residues. Looked up from germline, CDR1 is SGHTA and CDR2 is FQGNSA. CDR3 in amino acids: CASSPGTYNEQFF. CDR3 coding DNA: TGTGCCAGCAGCCCCGGGACTTACAATGAGCAGTTCTTC.